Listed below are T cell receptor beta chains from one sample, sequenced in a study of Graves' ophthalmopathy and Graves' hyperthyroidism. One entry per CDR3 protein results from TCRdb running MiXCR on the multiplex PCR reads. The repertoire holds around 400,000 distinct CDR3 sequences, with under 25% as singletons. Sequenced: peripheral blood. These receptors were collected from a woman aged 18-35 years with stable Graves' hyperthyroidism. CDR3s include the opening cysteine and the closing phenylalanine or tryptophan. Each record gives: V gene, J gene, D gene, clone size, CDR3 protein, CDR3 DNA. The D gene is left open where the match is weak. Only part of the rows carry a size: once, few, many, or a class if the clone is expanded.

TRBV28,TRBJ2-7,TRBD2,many,CASSAVLASYEQYF,TGTGCCAGCAGCGCGGTACTAGCGTCCTACGAGCAGTACTTC
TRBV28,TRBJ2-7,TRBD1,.,CASRHGQGTYEQYF,TGTGCCAGCAGACACGGACAGGGAACCTACGAGCAGTACTTC
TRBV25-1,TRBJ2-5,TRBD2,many,CASSESGGSGETQYF,TGTGCCAGCAGTGAATCGGGAGGGTCAGGAGAGACCCAGTACTTC
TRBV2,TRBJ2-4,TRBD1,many,CASSPDRDRVNIKYF,TGTGCCAGCAGTCCAGACCGGGACAGGGTTAACATTAAGTACTTC
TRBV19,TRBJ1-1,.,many,CASSWGRDTEAFF,TGTGCCAGTAGTTGGGGTCGGGACACTGAAGCTTTCTTT
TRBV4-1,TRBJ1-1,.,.,CASSQDPGNTEACF,TGCGCCAGCAGCCAAGATCCGGGGAACACTGAAGCTTGCTTT
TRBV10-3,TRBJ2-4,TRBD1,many,CAISESLSGTANKNIQYF,TGTGCCATCAGTGAGTCTCTTTCGGGGACAGCTAACAAAAACATTCAGTACTTC
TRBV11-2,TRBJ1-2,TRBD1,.,CASSWDRDVYGYTF,TGTGCCAGCAGCTGGGACAGGGACGTCTATGGCTACACCTTC
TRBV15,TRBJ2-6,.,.,CATSRGAPGAGANVLTF,TGTGCCACCAGCAGAGGAGCACCAGGGGCTGGGGCCAACGTCCTGACTTTC
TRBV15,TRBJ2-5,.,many,CATSRDQQETQYF,TGTGCCACCAGCAGAGATCAGCAAGAGACCCAGTACTTC
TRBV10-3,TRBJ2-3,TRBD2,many,CAIRTSGRMDTQYF,TGTGCCATCCGGACTAGCGGGAGAATGGATACGCAGTATTTT
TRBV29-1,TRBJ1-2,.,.,CSAVGGAFGYGYTF,TGCAGCGCTGTCGGGGGGGCTTTCGGCTATGGCTACACCTTC
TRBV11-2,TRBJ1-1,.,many,CASSLLYGQMNTEAFF,TGTGCCAGCAGCTTATTGTACGGACAGATGAACACTGAAGCTTTCTTT
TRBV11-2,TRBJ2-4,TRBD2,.,CASRGGGLAKNIKYF,TGTGCCAGCAGGGGCGGGGGACTAGCCAAAAACATTAAGTACTTC
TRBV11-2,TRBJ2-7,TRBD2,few,CASSWGSGGYEQYF,TGTGCCAGCAGCTGGGGGAGCGGGGGCTACGAGCAGTACTTC
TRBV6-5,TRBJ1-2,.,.,CASSHQVDNYGYTF,TGTGCCAGCAGTCACCAAGTGGATAACTATGGCTACACCTTC
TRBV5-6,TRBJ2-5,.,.,CASSLVASKETQYF,TGTGCCAGCAGCTTGGTGGCTAGCAAAGAGACCCAGTACTTC
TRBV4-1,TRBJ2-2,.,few,CASSQSVVYTGELFF,TGCGCCAGCAGCCAATCAGTGGTCTACACCGGGGAGCTGTTTTTT
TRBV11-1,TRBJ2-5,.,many,CASSFSQVYQETQYF,TGTGCCAGCAGCTTCAGCCAGGTCTACCAAGAGACCCAGTACTTC
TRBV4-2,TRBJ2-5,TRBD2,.,CASSPGTSGREETKYF,TGTGCCAGCAGCCCTGGGACTAGCGGGAGGGAAGAGACCAAGTACTTC
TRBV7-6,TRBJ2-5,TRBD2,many,CASSFGLAGGSETQYF,TGTGCCAGCAGCTTCGGACTAGCGGGAGGCTCAGAGACCCAGTACTTC
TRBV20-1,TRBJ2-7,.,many,CSAWGSGSYEQYF,TGCAGTGCTTGGGGTAGCGGCTCCTACGAGCAGTACTTC